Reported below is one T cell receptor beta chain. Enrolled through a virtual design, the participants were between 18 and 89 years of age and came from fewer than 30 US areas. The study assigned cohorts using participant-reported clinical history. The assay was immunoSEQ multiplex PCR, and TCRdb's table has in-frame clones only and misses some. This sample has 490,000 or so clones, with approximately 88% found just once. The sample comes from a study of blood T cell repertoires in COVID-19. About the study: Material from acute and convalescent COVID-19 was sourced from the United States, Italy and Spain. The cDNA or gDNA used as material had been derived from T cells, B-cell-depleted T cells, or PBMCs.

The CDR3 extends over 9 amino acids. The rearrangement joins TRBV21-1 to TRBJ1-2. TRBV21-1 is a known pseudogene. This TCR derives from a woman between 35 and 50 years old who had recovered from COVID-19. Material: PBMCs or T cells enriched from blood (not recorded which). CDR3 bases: TGTGCCAGCCCGGGTGGCTACACCTTC. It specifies CASPGGYTF.